This TCR beta chain was captured by sequencing in a study of blood T cell repertoires in COVID-19 (dated by TCRdb to the early 2020s). Broadly, across the study: Collaborator samples came from the United States, Italy and Spain and covered acute and convalescent phases of COVID-19. The prospective study material was composed of cDNA or gDNA derived from T cells, B-cell-depleted T cells, or PBMCs. The dataset comprised deeply sampled blood TCRbeta repertoires from subjects exposed to, actively infected with, or recovered from COVID-19. A freely available public database, intended as a resource for researchers studying the immune response to SARS-CoV-2, is where the repertoires were released. Samples came from the ongoing ImmuneRACE study (first 160 participants) plus 1,254 subjects from 6 global collaborators. Sample metadata almost always included a de-identified subject ID, COVID-19 status, age in years and sex. Where available, HLA class I and class II types were obtained from metadata supplied by the sample provider rather than from assay-based typing. Results the study describes overall, beyond this receptor: How much clinical and demographic metadata was included differed by source and by participant, and the metadata was provided uncurated.

Participants in the prospective study were enrolled through a virtual design, were aged roughly 18 to 100 years, and lived in roughly 25 United States geographic areas. In the prospective study, participants were assigned to cohorts based on the clinical history participants reported in a screening survey and a study questionnaire. Recovered participants in ImmuneRACE Cohort 3 were defined by two consecutive negative NP/OP PCR tests, clearance by a healthcare professional, or resolution of symptoms. Each participant in the prospective study had whole blood, serum and a nasopharyngeal or oropharyngeal swab collected by mobile phlebotomists. Over a roughly two-month period, participants in the prospective study had the option of providing additional blood draws and questionnaires. Before DNA extraction, prospective study blood samples were shipped either frozen or at room temperature. Details on this clone: The antigen it binds to is not known. The sample holds no much larger clone one base away, and base qualities are not on file.

V gives up 1 base and J gives up 12 bases, and the segment between their germline ends measures 7 bases. The cysteine opens and the phenylalanine closes a CDR3 of 11 amino acids. Only the CDR3 portion is preserved as DNA: 33 bases, with reading frame beginning at the first base. TCRbeta CDR3 regions were amplified from genomic DNA by means of the immunoSEQ Assay, a bias-controlled multiplex PCR. The original methods were these. The number of nucleated cells in each sample was estimated from the amplification of reference gene primers within the assay. To quantify the absolute abundance of each unique TCRbeta CDR3 rearrangement, sequence reads were collapsed and filtered. For each sample, productive Simpson clonality was calculated by taking the square root of Simpson's diversity index across productive rearrangements. TCRdb took over this immuneACCESS table, retaining in-frame rearrangements with V and J assigned. Such tables are incomplete; in checked studies, under half of the missing clones stem from an unresolved V gene, and the remainder is unexplained. V and J calls and clone size are those listed in that table; D and trimming were worked out from the DNA. The sample table shows approximately 380,000 clones, and around 90% are seen once. The ten largest account for more than 0.95% of the sample.

The clonotype comes from a woman between 18 and 29 years old who had recovered from COVID-19. The sequence links TRBV12-3 or TRBV12-4 to TRBJ2-1; the D gene is perhaps TRBD2, on 5 matching bases. Sequencing input: PBMCs or T cells enriched from blood (not recorded which). The nucleotides are TGTGCCAGCAGTTTAGAGAGCGGGCAGTTCTTC. This gives the protein CASSLESGQFF.